This T cell receptor beta chain originates from a study of control samples from healthy donors and cancer patients. Germline CDR1 and CDR2: ENHRY and SYGVKD. The CDR3 is 18 residues long. V was clipped by 2 bases and J by 7 bases; unmatched bases: 11. The method was immunoSEQ multiplex PCR; TCRdb's version includes in-frame clones alone and lacks a portion of them. Found here are around 170,000 clones, 90% to 95% of them singletons; the top ten hold approximately 1.5%. The rearrangement joins TRBV10-3 to TRBJ2-1; 13 nucleotides agree with TRBD2. Sequencing was performed on blood. The origin of this receptor is a man younger than 45 in good health. The CDR3 protein is CAISEGRGLAGPGNEQFF. CDR3 DNA sequence: TGTGCCATCAGTGAGGGTCGGGGACTAGCGGGGCCTGGTAATGAGCAGTTCTTC.